Listed below are T cell receptor beta chains from one sample, sequenced in a study of blood T cell repertoires in COVID-19. Assay used: immunoSEQ multiplex PCR; TCRdb lists only in-frame clones, some missing. Of some 150,000 clones in the sample, more than 75% were seen once. Sample: peripheral blood. Receptors originate from a middle-aged man with acute or convalescent COVID-19. Both conserved end residues are part of each CDR3. Each record gives: V gene, J gene, D gene, clone size, CDR3 protein, CDR3 DNA. D genes are given only for firm matches. Not every row has a clone size; where given, it reads once, few, many or a size class.

TRBV24-1	TRBJ1-6	.	.	CASIINSPLHF	TGTGCCTCCATTATCAATTCACCCCTCCACTTT
TRBV5-4	TRBJ2-7	TRBD1	.	CATLPGQGTYEQYF	TGTGCCACCTTACCGGGACAGGGGACCTACGAGCAGTACTTC
TRBV5-6	TRBJ1-6	TRBD1	.	CASGQGVRSPLHF	TGTGCCAGCGGTCAGGGGGTAAGGTCACCCCTCCACTTT
TRBV29-1	TRBJ2-1	.	.	CSVEGGEFSYNEQFF	TGCAGCGTTGAGGGGGGAGAATTCTCCTACAATGAGCAGTTCTTC
TRBV11-2	TRBJ1-2	.	.	CASSRPDSFNYGYTF	TGTGCCAGCAGCAGACCGGACAGCTTCAACTATGGCTACACCTTC
TRBV2	TRBJ1-2	.	.	CASVRELKGYTF	TGTGCCAGCGTCCGCGAGCTAAAAGGCTACACCTTC
TRBV10-3	TRBJ1-6	.	.	CAISGDTWSSYNSPLHF	TGTGCCATCAGCGGGGACACTTGGAGCTCCTATAATTCACCCCTCCACTTT
TRBV5-1	TRBJ2-3	.	.	CASSPTTDTQYF	TGCGCCAGCAGCCCTACCACAGATACGCAGTATTTT
TRBV3-1/TRBV3-2	TRBJ1-2	TRBD1	few	CASSPSQGGDGYTF	TGTGCCAGCAGCCCTTCACAGGGGGGGGATGGCTACACCTTC
TRBV2	TRBJ1-1	.	few	CASSPRRGNTEAFF	TGTGCCAGCAGCCCAAGGAGAGGGAACACTGAAGCTTTCTTT
TRBV9	TRBJ2-1	.	.	CASSWTGNEQFF	TGTGCCAGCAGCTGGACTGGCAATGAGCAGTTCTTC
TRBV7-8	TRBJ2-7	.	.	CASSLALRSEQYF	TGTGCCAGCAGCTTAGCATTGAGAAGCGAGCAGTACTTC
TRBV28	TRBJ2-3	TRBD1	.	CASSFRQGTDTQYF	TGTGCCAGCAGTTTCCGACAGGGCACGGATACGCAGTATTTT
TRBV27	TRBJ2-1	.	.	CASSIRDFYNEQFF	TGTGCCAGCAGTATCAGGGACTTCTACAATGAGCAGTTCTTC
TRBV5-4	TRBJ1-5	TRBD1	.	CASSLQTGRSGNQPQHF	TGTGCCAGCAGCTTACAGACAGGGCGTTCAGGCAATCAGCCCCAGCATTTT
TRBV7-7	TRBJ2-2	TRBD2	.	CASSLSGTSVPGELFF	TGTGCCAGCAGCTTGAGTGGGACTAGTGTTCCCGGGGAGCTGTTTTTT
TRBV5-1	TRBJ2-5	TRBD1	once	CASSLGTGISQETQYF	TGCGCCAGCAGCTTGGGGACAGGGATTTCCCAAGAGACCCAGTACTTC
TRBV9	TRBJ1-3	.	.	CASSFPGGNTIYF	TGTGCCAGCAGCTTCCCGGGTGGAAACACCATATATTTT
TRBV5-6	TRBJ2-2	TRBD2	once	CASSSPSGGRNTGELFF	TGTGCCAGCAGCTCTCCGTCGGGGGGGAGGAACACCGGGGAGCTGTTTTTT
TRBV5-5	TRBJ2-1	TRBD2	.	CASSFPGGPYNEQFF	TGTGCCAGCAGCTTCCCGGGGGGGCCCTACAATGAGCAGTTCTTC
TRBV15	TRBJ1-4	.	many	CATSRETVGWGTATNEKLFF	TGTGCCACCAGCAGAGAAACGGTGGGGTGGGGGACTGCAACTAATGAAAAACTGTTTTTT
TRBV7-9	TRBJ1-1	.	.	CASSLGRKQGTEAFF	TGTGCCAGCAGCTTAGGAAGGAAACAGGGCACAGAAGCTTTCTTT
TRBV12-3/TRBV12-4	TRBJ1-1	.	.	CASRPQGFTEAFF	TGTGCCAGCAGACCACAGGGTTTCACTGAAGCTTTCTTT
TRBV18	TRBJ1-5	.	.	CASSPGAQPQHF	TGTGCCAGCTCACCAGGGGCTCAGCCCCAGCATTTT
TRBV11-3	TRBJ1-2	.	once	CASSSGDTKDYTF	TGTGCCAGCAGTTCTGGGGACACTAAGGACTACACCTTC
TRBV19	TRBJ1-4	.	.	CATWNGGNEKLFF	TGTGCCACCTGGAACGGGGGTAATGAAAAACTGTTTTTT
TRBV29-1	TRBJ2-2	.	.	CSGRGNTGELFF	TGCAGCGGCAGGGGGAACACCGGGGAGCTGTTTTTT
TRBV7-8	TRBJ1-4	TRBD1	.	CASSLRGQEKLFF	TGTGCCAGCAGCCTCAGGGGGCAGGAAAAACTGTTTTTT
TRBV6-5	TRBJ1-1	TRBD1	.	CASSYSRQGRTEAFF	TGTGCCAGCAGTTACTCGAGACAGGGAAGGACTGAAGCTTTCTTT
TRBV7-8	TRBJ1-4	.	.	CASSLAIPGQINEKLFF	TGTGCCAGCAGCTTAGCAATACCGGGACAAATAAATGAAAAACTGTTTTTT
TRBV7-9	TRBJ2-3	TRBD2	.	CASSPTGLVTDTQYF	TGTGCCAGCAGCCCAACGGGACTAGTCACAGATACGCAGTATTTT
TRBV3-1/TRBV3-2	TRBJ1-2	.	.	CASSQVRIAGYTF	TGTGCCAGCAGCCAGGTGAGGATTGCTGGCTACACCTTC
TRBV28	TRBJ2-3	.	.	CASSLEGGADTQYF	TGTGCCAGCAGTTTGGAGGGTGGGGCAGATACGCAGTATTTT
TRBV12-5	TRBJ1-4	.	.	CASGLQRKINEKLFF	TGTGCTAGTGGTTTGCAGCGGAAGATTAATGAAAAACTGTTTTTT
TRBV30	TRBJ1-2	.	.	CAWTTGRPGYTF	TGTGCCTGGACTACCGGGAGACCCGGCTACACCTTC
TRBV11-2	TRBJ1-2	.	.	CASSLSVGGPSRGYTF	TGTGCCAGCAGCCTCAGTGTCGGGGGGCCTTCCCGGGGCTACACCTTC
TRBV19	TRBJ1-1	.	.	CASFDYDSNTEAFF	TGTGCCAGCTTCGATTACGACAGTAACACTGAAGCTTTCTTT
TRBV28	TRBJ2-7	.	.	CASSFSLEQYF	TGTGCCAGCAGTTTTTCGCTAGAGCAGTACTTC
TRBV7-9	TRBJ2-3	TRBD1	.	CASSRRQGPSSTDTQYF	TGTGCCAGCAGCCGTAGACAGGGCCCATCTAGCACAGATACGCAGTATTTT
TRBV15	TRBJ1-1	.	.	CATSRDQGLNTEAFF	TGTGCCACCAGCAGAGATCAGGGCTTGAACACTGAAGCTTTCTTT
TRBV19	TRBJ1-2	.	.	CASSIAQNGYTF	TGTGCCAGTAGTATAGCCCAGAATGGCTACACCTTC
TRBV5-1	TRBJ1-4	TRBD1	.	CASSPDRATNEKLFF	TGCGCCAGCAGCCCGGACAGGGCAACTAATGAAAAACTGTTTTTT
TRBV25-1	TRBJ2-7	.	.	CASSGASSVEQYF	TGTGCCAGCAGTGGAGCTTCTAGCGTCGAGCAGTACTTC
TRBV30	TRBJ1-5	.	.	CAWSVRGGNQPQHF	TGTGCCTGGAGTGTGCGGGGGGGAAATCAGCCCCAGCATTTT
TRBV5-8	TRBJ1-6	.	.	CASSFGSGSPLHF	TGTGCCAGCAGCTTCGGGAGCGGTTCACCCCTCCACTTT
TRBV25-1	TRBJ2-1	.	.	CASSHPRGRGSEQFF	TGTGCCAGCAGCCACCCCCGGGGTCGAGGGAGTGAGCAGTTCTTC
TRBV6-5	TRBJ2-1	TRBD2	.	CASKGLARDNEQFF	TGTGCCAGCAAAGGACTAGCGAGAGACAATGAGCAGTTCTTC
TRBV6-5	TRBJ1-5	TRBD1	.	CASSQGVSNQPQHF	TGTGCCAGCAGCCAGGGGGTTAGCAATCAGCCCCAGCATTTT
TRBV6-5	TRBJ1-2	.	.	CASYTGKDGYTF	TGTGCCAGTTATACAGGGAAGGACGGCTACACCTTC
TRBV5-5	TRBJ1-4	TRBD1	.	CASSLQGLTNEKLFF	TGTGCCAGCAGCTTACAGGGGTTAACTAATGAAAAACTGTTTTTT
TRBV28	TRBJ1-2	.	.	CASSLGAPGVGYGYTF	TGTGCCAGCAGTTTAGGGGCGCCGGGAGTAGGCTATGGCTACACCTTC
TRBV3-1/TRBV3-2	TRBJ1-1	.	.	CASSFGSGAEAFF	TGTGCCAGCAGCTTTGGGTCAGGCGCTGAAGCTTTCTTT
TRBV27	TRBJ2-2	.	.	CASSLAGTGELFF	TGTGCCAGCAGTTTGGCAGGGACCGGGGAGCTGTTTTTT
TRBV5-1	TRBJ2-2	.	.	CASSLQGSGGELFF	TGCGCCAGCAGCTTACAGGGTTCCGGCGGGGAGCTGTTTTTT